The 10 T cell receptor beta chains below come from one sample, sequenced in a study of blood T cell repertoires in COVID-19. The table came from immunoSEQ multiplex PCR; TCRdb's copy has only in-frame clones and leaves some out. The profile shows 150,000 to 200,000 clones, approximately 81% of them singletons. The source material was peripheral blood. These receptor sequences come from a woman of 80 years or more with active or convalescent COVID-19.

The DNA of the CDR3 is TGTGCCAGCAGTGGGGCTAGCGGGAGGGGGGAGACCCAGTACTTC. It translates to CASSGASGRGETQYF. V usage is TRBV5-6 and J usage is TRBJ2-5, with 12 bases fitting TRBD2. The CDR3 is 15 amino acids. Germline CDR1 SGHDT, CDR2 YYEEEE. With 5 bases clipped from V and 5 bases from J, the junction kept 7 bases outside the gene matches. Full variable domain (rest looked up from reference TRBV5-6 and TRBJ2-5): DAGVTQSPTHLIKTRGQQVTLRCSPKSGHDTVSWYQQALGQGPQFIFQYYEEEERQRGNFPDRFSGHQFPNYSSELNVNALLLGDSALYLCASSGASGRGETQYFGPGTRLLVL.

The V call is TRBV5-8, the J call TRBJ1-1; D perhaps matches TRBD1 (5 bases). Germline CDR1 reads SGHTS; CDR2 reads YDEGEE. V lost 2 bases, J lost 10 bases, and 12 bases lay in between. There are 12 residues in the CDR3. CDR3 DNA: TGTGCCAGCAGCTTAGGGGACTTTAGAGCTTTCTTT. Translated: CASSLGDFRAFF.

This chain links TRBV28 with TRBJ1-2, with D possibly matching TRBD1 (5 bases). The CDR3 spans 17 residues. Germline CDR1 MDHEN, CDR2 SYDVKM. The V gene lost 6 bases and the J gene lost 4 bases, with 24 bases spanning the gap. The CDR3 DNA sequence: TGTGCCAGCAGCCCTCACGTCAAAGGGGCAGGTTTCTATGGCTACACCTTC. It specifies CASSPHVKGAGFYGYTF.

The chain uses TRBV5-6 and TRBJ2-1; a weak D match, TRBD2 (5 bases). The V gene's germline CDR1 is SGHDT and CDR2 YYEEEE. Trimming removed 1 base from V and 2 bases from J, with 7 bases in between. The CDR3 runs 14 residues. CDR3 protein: CASSLPGTYNEQFF. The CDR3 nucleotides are TGTGCCAGCAGCTTGCCGGGGACCTACAATGAGCAGTTCTTC.

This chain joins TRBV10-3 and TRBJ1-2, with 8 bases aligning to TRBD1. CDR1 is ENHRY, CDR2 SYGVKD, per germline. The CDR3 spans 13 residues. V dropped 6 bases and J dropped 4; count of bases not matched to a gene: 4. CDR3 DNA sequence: TGTGCCATCAGAGGACAGGGCCTCTATGGCTACACCTTC. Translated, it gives CAIRGQGLYGYTF.

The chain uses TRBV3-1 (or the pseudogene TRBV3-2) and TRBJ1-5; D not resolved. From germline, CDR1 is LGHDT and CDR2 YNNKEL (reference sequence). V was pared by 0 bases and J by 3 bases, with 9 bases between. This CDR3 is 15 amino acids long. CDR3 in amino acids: CASSQEPVSNQPQHF. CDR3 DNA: TGTGCCAGCAGCCAAGAGCCAGTCTCCAATCAGCCCCAGCATTTT.

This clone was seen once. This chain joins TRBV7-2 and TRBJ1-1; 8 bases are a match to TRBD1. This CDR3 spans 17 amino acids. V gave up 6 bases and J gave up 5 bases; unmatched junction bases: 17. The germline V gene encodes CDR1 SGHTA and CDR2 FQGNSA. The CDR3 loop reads CASRDLLAGGEVTEAFF. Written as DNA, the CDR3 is TGTGCCAGCAGAGACCTCCTCGCAGGGGGCGAGGTTACTGAAGCTTTCTTT.

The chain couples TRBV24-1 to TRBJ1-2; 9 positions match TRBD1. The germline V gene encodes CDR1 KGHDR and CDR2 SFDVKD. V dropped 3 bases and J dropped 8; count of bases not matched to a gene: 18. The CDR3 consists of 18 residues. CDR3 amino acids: CATSDPGTGSLLTRGYTF. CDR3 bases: TGTGCCACCAGTGATCCCGGGACAGGGTCTCTGCTGACGAGGGGCTACACCTTC.

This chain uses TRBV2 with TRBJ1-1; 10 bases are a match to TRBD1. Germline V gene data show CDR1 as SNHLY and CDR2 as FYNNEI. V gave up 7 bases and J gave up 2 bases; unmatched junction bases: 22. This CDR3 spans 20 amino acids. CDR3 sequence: CASILTGGVGGSTRNTEAFF. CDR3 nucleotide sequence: TGTGCCAGCATCCTGACAGGGGGCGTAGGGGGGTCTACCCGCAACACTGAAGCTTTCTTT.

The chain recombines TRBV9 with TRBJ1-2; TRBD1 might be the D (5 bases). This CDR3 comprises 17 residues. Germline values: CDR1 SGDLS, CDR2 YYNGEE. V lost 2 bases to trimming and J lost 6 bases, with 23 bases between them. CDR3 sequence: CASSVYAGRTEGDGYTF. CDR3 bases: TGTGCCAGCAGCGTTTATGCGGGACGCACGGAGGGTGATGGCTACACCTTC.